Each of the 19 T cell receptor beta chains below was sequenced from the same sample in a study of control samples from healthy donors and cancer patients (dated by TCRdb to 2018 to 2020). Receptors were amplified or captured by the immunoSEQ multiplex PCR assay. TCRdb limited this immuneACCESS table to in-frame rearrangements with V and J called. A share of clones is missing; checked studies link under half to unresolved V genes, and the rest is unexplained. Here the sample has 350,000 to 450,000 clones; 75% to 95% occur a single time. The ten most abundant clones make up more than 6% of the sample. Specimen: PBMCs. These TCRs come from a man aged 40-49 years with head and neck cancer.

The chain uses TRBV5-1 and TRBJ2-7, with 9 bases aligning to TRBD1. The CDR3 runs 19 residues. Germline CDR1 is SGHRS and CDR2 is YFSETQ. The V segment lost 2 bases and the J segment 3 bases; nucleotides outside the gene matches: 18. CDR3 DNA sequence: TGCGCCAGCAGCTTTCCCACTAACAGGGGGCTTGGACCAATCTACGAGCAGTACTTC. Protein: CASSFPTNRGLGPIYEQYF.

The chain is built from TRBV29-1 and TRBJ2-5, with TRBD1 matching over 11 bases. V shed 7 bases and J 4 bases; nucleotides not matched to a gene: 2. Germline CDR1 is SQVTM and CDR2 is ANQGSEA. The CDR3 consists of 12 residues. This CDR3 reads CSADRGLETQYF. Written as DNA, the CDR3 is TGCAGCGCGGACAGGGGGCTAGAGACCCAGTACTTC.

Notes on this clone: This sample includes further DNA sequences coding for the same CDR3. The chain couples TRBV6-2 or TRBV6-3 to TRBJ2-1; D unresolved. The V end lost 4 bases, the J end lost 2 bases, and 6 bases lay between the germline ends. Germline CDR1 and CDR2: MNHEY and SVGEGT. The CDR3 covers 13 residues. DNA for the CDR3: TGTGCCAGCAGTTCCCCCCCCTACAATGAGCAGTTCTTC. It translates to CASSSPPYNEQFF.

The J gene is TRBJ1-6, the V gene TRBV6-5; TRBD1 aligns across 8 bases. Germline V CDR1 and CDR2: MNHEY, SVGAGI. The CDR3 covers 16 residues. J lost 10 bases, V lost 6 bases, and 14 bases had no gene match. DNA of the CDR3: TGTGCCAGCAGCTACGGGACAGGACTCTTGAGATCACCCCTCCACTTT. Amino acid sequence: CASSYGTGLLRSPLHF.

This clone was seen ten or more times. This chain uses TRBV28 with TRBJ1-5, with D hard to call. The CDR3 runs to 14 residues. Germline V gene data show CDR1 as MDHEN and CDR2 as SYDVKM. Trimming cost V 6 bases and J 7 bases, with 16 bases left between them. The chain's CDR3 is CASSQLTFGQPQHF. The CDR3 region has the DNA TGTGCCAGCAGCCAACTCACGTTCGGCCAGCCCCAGCATTTT.

This clone was observed a single time. The rearrangement uses TRBV27 and TRBJ2-7, with TRBD1 identical over 12 bases. V was pared by 4 bases and J by 6 bases, with 4 bases of the junction left unmatched. Germline V gene lookup returns CDR1 MNHEY and CDR2 SMNVEV (reference sequence). CDR3 size: 14 residues. The CDR3 reads CASSSGTGGREQYF. As DNA, the CDR3 is TGTGCCAGCAGTTCAGGGACAGGGGGCCGCGAGCAGTACTTC.

J is TRBJ1-2 and V is TRBV6-6; no reliable D call. This CDR3 region has 14 residues. V was clipped by 2 bases and J by 0 bases, with 7 bases between them. The germline CDR1 and CDR2 sequences are MNHNY and SVGAGI (reference sequence). CDR3: CASSYVSANYGYTF. Here the CDR3 DNA reads TGTGCCAGCAGTTACGTCAGTGCTAACTATGGCTACACCTTC.

This chain joins TRBV6-5 and TRBJ2-7; 8 nucleotides align to TRBD2. Losses at the gene ends were 2 bases for V and 2 bases for J; bases not matched to a gene: 5. Germline V gives CDR1 MNHEY, CDR2 SVGAGI. The CDR3 runs to 15 residues. CDR3 sequence: CASSYPFSGTYEQYF. The DNA of the CDR3 is TGTGCCAGCAGTTACCCCTTTAGCGGGACCTACGAGCAGTACTTC.

J is TRBJ1-5 and V is TRBV2; D is ambiguous. In germline, CDR1 is SNHLY, CDR2 FYNNEI. V gave up 8 bases and J gave up 9 bases, with 23 bases separating them. The CDR3 has 15 residues. In DNA, the CDR3 is TGTGCCAGCGACGAGGCAGGCACCGGTGAAAGGCCCCAGCATTTT. As protein: CASDEAGTGERPQHF. The variable domain in full, completed from reference TRBV2 and TRBJ1-5, reads EPEVTQTPSHQVTQMGQEVILRCVPISNHLYFYWYRQILGQKVEFLVSFYNNEISEKSEIFDDQFSVERPDGSNFTLKIRSTKLEDSAMYFCASDEAGTGERPQHFGDGTRLSIL.

This clone was counted only a few times. The V gene is TRBV5-3, the J gene TRBJ1-5, with TRBD1 matching over 7 bases. TRBV5-3 falls under the ORF class, with uncertain function. The CDR3 spans 19 residues. Losses at the gene ends were 1 base for V and 0 bases for J; bases not matched to a gene: 13. DNA for the CDR3: TGTGCCAGAAGCTTGATCGACAGGGTGAGGGCTTATAGCAATCAGCCCCAGCATTTT. Amino acid sequence: CARSLIDRVRAYSNQPQHF.

The chain carries TRBV2 and TRBJ2-3; D gene uncertain. The ends were cut back, 10 bases at V and 8 bases at J, with 19 bases in the middle. CDR1 is SNHLY, CDR2 FYNNEI, per germline. This CDR3 spans 13 amino acids. CDR3 in amino acids: CAISYPGSGTQYF. The CDR3, as DNA: TGTGCCATCTCCTACCCCGGTAGTGGTACGCAGTATTTT.

The chain uses TRBV20-1 and TRBJ1-2; TRBD1 is a possible D gene (6 bases). The CDR3 loop spans 14 amino acids. Germline assignment: CDR1 DFQATT and CDR2 SNEGSKA (reference sequence). The V gene lost 3 bases and the J gene lost 4 bases, with 15 bases spanning the gap. Here the CDR3 DNA reads TGCAGTGCTAGTCCCCCAGGGGATCCCTATGGCTACACCTTC. It yields the protein CSASPPGDPYGYTF.

The rearrangement links TRBV15 to TRBJ1-5; unclear D gene. Germline V gives CDR1 LNHNV, CDR2 YYDKDF (reference sequence). This CDR3 has 13 residues. Trimming cost V 1 base and J 7 bases, with 8 bases left between them. CDR3 residues: CATSRGGGQPQHF. The CDR3, as DNA: TGTGCCACCAGCAGAGGCGGCGGCCAGCCCCAGCATTTT.

The chain employs TRBV30 and TRBJ2-7; D not certain. CDR1 is GTSNPN, CDR2 SVGIG, per germline (reference sequence). The CDR3 sequence is 15 residues long. V was cut by 0 bases and J by 1 base, with 13 bases left in between. The CDR3 is CAWSVTHIYSYEQYF. In nucleotides, the CDR3 is TGTGCCTGGAGTGTAACGCACATCTATTCCTACGAGCAGTACTTC.

The CDR3 spells CASSRLSGQGTEAFF. The CDR3, as DNA: TGCGCCAGCAGCCGCCTAAGCGGACAGGGGACTGAAGCTTTCTTT. V gene TRBV4-1 combines with J gene TRBJ1-1, with 9 bases that match TRBD1. The CDR3 length is 15 residues. V was pared by 4 bases and J by 5 bases, with 8 bases of the junction left unmatched. Germline lookup yields CDR1 MGHRA and CDR2 YSYEKL.

The J gene is TRBJ2-7, the V gene TRBV30, with no clear D. This CDR3 has 14 residues. V lost 2 bases and J lost 2, with 13 bases in between. CDR1 is GTSNPN, CDR2 SVGIG, per germline (reference sequence). The CDR3 is CAWSFDIPAYEQYF. In nucleotides, the CDR3 is TGTGCCTGGAGTTTTGATATACCCGCCTACGAGCAGTACTTC.

V gene TRBV7-2 combines with J gene TRBJ2-1; a possible D gene is TRBD2 (5 bases). CDR1 is SGHTA and CDR2 is FQGNSA in the germline V gene. CDR3 size: 14 residues. V lost 2 bases to trimming and J lost 9 bases, with 14 bases between them. The CDR3 DNA follows: TGTGCCAGCAGCTTAAGAGGGAAAGGAGGTGAGCAGTTCTTC. Its translation is CASSLRGKGGEQFF. The complete variable domain, with remaining parts taken from reference TRBV7-2 and TRBJ2-1, reads GAGVSQSPSNKVTEKGKDVELRCDPISGHTALYWYRQSLGQGLEFLIYFQGNSAPDKSGLPSDRFSAERTGGSVSTLTIQRTQQEDSAVYLCASSLRGKGGEQFFGPGTRLTVL.

The gene calls are TRBV6-6 and TRBJ2-5; D gene ambiguous. The CDR3 covers 15 residues. Germline assignment: CDR1 MNHNY and CDR2 SVGAGI (reference sequence). V was trimmed by 5 bases and J by 0 bases, leaving 13 bases between them. CDR3 in DNA: TGTGCCAGCAGTGCCTCCGGACCCTACCAAGAGACCCAGTACTTC. Residues: CASSASGPYQETQYF.

The chain employs TRBV5-1 and TRBJ1-1; D is uncertain. This CDR3 region has 15 residues. Germline V lookup: CDR1 SGHRS, CDR2 YFSETQ. The germline V and J ends were trimmed by 0 bases and 0 bases, with 9 bases remaining between them. CDR3 region: CASSLVASLNTEAFF. In DNA form, the CDR3 reads TGCGCCAGCAGCTTGGTAGCGTCCCTGAACACTGAAGCTTTCTTT.